The rows below give T cell receptor beta chains drawn from one sample of a study of radiation and T cells in renal cell carcinoma. Assay: immunoSEQ multiplex PCR; the TCRdb copy retains only in-frame clones and omits some. The data hold 140,000 to 150,000 clones, with 65% to 90% observed a single time. The sequencing here drew on blood, taken from a patient whose treatment included radiotherapy and nephrectomy. The receptors originated from a woman between 45 and 65 years old with renal cell carcinoma. Both conserved end residues are part of each CDR3. The D gene is left open where the match is weak. Expanded clones are given a class, and other clones once, few, many or no size at all.

d_gene,v_gene,j_gene,abundance,CDR3aa,CDR3nt
.,TRBV7-2,TRBJ2-5,.,CASSLIRTGKSQETQYF,TGTGCCAGCAGCTTGATTCGTACAGGGAAGAGCCAAGAGACCCAGTACTTC
TRBD1,TRBV19,TRBJ2-7,.,CASSIVLGTGGTSYEQYF,TGTGCCAGTAGTATAGTGCTCGGGACAGGGGGGACCTCCTACGAGCAGTACTTC
.,TRBV7-2,TRBJ2-5,.,CASSPRVRKGQETQYF,TGTGCCAGCAGCCCACGAGTCCGGAAGGGGCAAGAGACCCAGTACTTC
.,TRBV7-9,TRBJ2-2,.,CASSLAGGGTGELFF,TGTGCCAGCAGCTTAGCGGGAGGAGGCACCGGGGAGCTGTTTTTT
.,TRBV7-2,TRBJ2-1,few,CASSSANNEQFF,TGTGCCAGCAGCTCGGCAAACAATGAGCAGTTCTTC
TRBD1,TRBV9,TRBJ1-2,.,CASSIGQGPYGYTF,TGTGCCAGCAGTATCGGACAGGGGCCCTATGGCTACACCTTC
.,TRBV19,TRBJ1-5,.,CASSIALWDQPQHF,TGTGCCAGTAGTATAGCCCTTTGGGATCAGCCCCAGCATTTT
.,TRBV2,TRBJ1-3,.,CASKRDILSGNTIYF,TGTGCCAGCAAGCGGGACATACTCTCTGGAAACACCATATATTTT
.,TRBV7-2,TRBJ1-5,once,CASSLRSEGGNQPQHF,TGTGCCAGCAGCTTAAGGTCAGAAGGGGGGAATCAGCCCCAGCATTTT
.,TRBV4-3,TRBJ1-2,.,CASSQDRGQGSGGYTF,TGCGCCAGCAGCCAAGATCGGGGCCAGGGATCGGGGGGCTACACCTTC
.,TRBV5-1,TRBJ2-2,.,CASSWGQNTGELFF,TGCGCCAGCAGCTGGGGACAAAACACCGGGGAGCTGTTTTTT
TRBD1,TRBV5-1,TRBJ1-1,once,CASSLAGQGSKAFF,TGCGCCAGCAGCTTGGCAGGACAGGGGAGTAAAGCTTTCTTT
.,TRBV6-5,TRBJ1-2,few,CASNLVGKDYGYTF,TGTGCCAGCAATTTAGTGGGAAAGGATTATGGCTACACCTTC
.,TRBV6-5,TRBJ1-2,.,CASRLGGGGYTF,TGTGCCAGCAGACTAGGGGGGGGCGGCTACACCTTC
TRBD1,TRBV29-1,TRBJ2-2,.,CSVEEDRGLVGELFF,TGCAGCGTTGAAGAGGACAGGGGGCTTGTCGGGGAGCTGTTTTTT
.,TRBV4-1,TRBJ1-4,.,CASSQESGMATNEKLFF,TGCGCCAGCAGCCAAGAATCTGGCATGGCGACTAATGAAAAACTGTTTTTT
.,TRBV6-6,TRBJ2-7,.,CASSYGLYEQYF,TGTGCCAGCAGTTACGGACTCTACGAGCAGTACTTC
TRBD1,TRBV7-2,TRBJ2-5,.,CASSLRGLGQETQYF,TGTGCCAGCAGCTTGAGGGGGCTGGGCCAAGAGACCCAGTACTTC
.,TRBV2,TRBJ1-3,.,CASSNFNSGNTIYF,TGTGCCAGCAGCAACTTCAACTCTGGAAACACCATATATTTT
.,TRBV7-2,TRBJ2-1,.,CASSLARDNEQFF,TGTGCCAGCAGCTTAGCGCGGGACAATGAGCAGTTCTTC
TRBD1,TRBV28,TRBJ2-7,.,CASSPGQGPYEQYF,TGTGCCAGCAGTCCCGGACAGGGACCCTACGAGCAGTACTTC
.,TRBV19,TRBJ2-2,once,CASLSGPTNTGELFF,TGTGCCAGCCTCTCGGGACCGACGAACACCGGGGAGCTGTTTTTT
TRBD1,TRBV5-1,TRBJ1-4,.,CASSKQGQGLGEKLFF,TGCGCCAGCAGCAAACAAGGACAGGGGCTTGGTGAAAAACTGTTTTTT
.,TRBV5-4,TRBJ1-3,.,CASSPDMVLSGNTIYF,TGTGCCAGCAGCCCCGATATGGTCCTCTCTGGAAACACCATATATTTT
.,TRBV19,TRBJ1-5,.,CASSIAGLWGDQPQHF,TGTGCCAGTAGTATAGCGGGATTGTGGGGAGATCAGCCCCAGCATTTT
TRBD2,TRBV11-3,TRBJ2-1,.,CASSWTSGNRNEQFF,TGTGCCAGCAGCTGGACTAGCGGGAATAGGAATGAGCAGTTCTTC
TRBD1,TRBV9,TRBJ1-2,.,CASSERTGGYGYTF,TGTGCCAGCAGCGAACGGACAGGAGGCTATGGCTACACCTTC
.,TRBV11-3,TRBJ2-1,.,CASSLRDNEQFF,TGTGCCAGCAGCTTAAGGGACAATGAGCAGTTCTTC
.,TRBV14,TRBJ2-7,.,CASSVVGFEQYF,TGTGCCAGCAGCGTGGTAGGCTTCGAGCAGTACTTC
.,TRBV19,TRBJ1-2,.,CASSTAGYYGYTF,TGTGCCAGTAGTACCGCGGGATACTATGGCTACACCTTC
.,TRBV13,TRBJ2-3,once,CASSLTGRGPDTQYF,TGTGCCAGCAGCTTAACCGGCCGGGGGCCAGATACGCAGTATTTT
TRBD1,TRBV7-2,TRBJ1-1,few,CASSPTGGTEAFF,TGTGCCAGCAGCCCGACAGGGGGCACTGAAGCTTTCTTT
TRBD2,TRBV7-2,TRBJ2-2,.,CASTRAPVGGAGTGELFF,TGTGCCAGCACTCGCGCCCCTGTCGGGGGGGCGGGCACCGGGGAGCTGTTTTTT
.,TRBV29-1,TRBJ2-5,.,CSVQAGAETQYF,TGCAGCGTACAGGCAGGGGCGGAGACCCAGTACTTC
.,TRBV5-6,TRBJ1-1,.,CASSLYGGDTEAFF,TGTGCCAGCAGCTTATATGGGGGAGACACTGAAGCTTTCTTT
TRBD1,TRBV5-4,TRBJ1-3,.,CASSLGQGASGNTIYF,TGTGCCAGCAGCTTGGGTCAGGGGGCTTCTGGAAACACCATATATTTT
.,TRBV7-2,TRBJ1-5,.,CASSPTGTNSNQPQHF,TGTGCCAGCAGCCCGACCGGGACAAATTCCAATCAGCCCCAGCATTTT